This T cell receptor beta chain was found in a study of shared clonotypes between healthy human individuals. Replicate PCRs run on sorted subsets employed roughly 180 ng DNA, approximately 30,000 T cell genomes. The table came from immunoSEQ multiplex PCR; TCRdb's copy has only in-frame clones and leaves some out. The table records about 2.4 million clones, roughly 93% of them present only once. This clone was counted a single time. Free of recent acute infections or vaccinations, the donors were healthy HIV-negative adults. CD4+ cells yielded CD45RA+ naive and CD45RA-negative memory subsets. The germline V gene encodes CDR1 SGHRS and CDR2 YFSETQ. The CDR3 covers 15 residues. V shed 4 bases and J 4 bases; nucleotides not matched to a gene: 7.

The chain recombines TRBV5-1 with TRBJ2-5; 10 bases align to TRBD1. This clonotype originated in a man younger than 30 in good health. Some clones in this sample may be carry-over from other donors' samples. Sequencing was carried out using naive CD4+ T cells from PBMCs. Subset indicated: CD45RA+ positively selected. CDR3 nucleotides: TGCGCCAGCAGCATCCGACAGGGGGCAGGAGAGACCCAGTACTTC. This translates into CASSIRQGAGETQYF. The full variable domain, in which reference TRBV5-1 and TRBJ2-5 provide the parts outside the CDR3, is KAGVTQTPRYLIKTRGQQVTLSCSPISGHRSVSWYQQTPGQGLQFLFEYFSETQRNKGNFPGRFSGRQFSNSRSEMNVSTLELGDSALYLCASSIRQGAGETQYFGPGTRLLVL.